This passage covers 20 T cell receptor beta chains from one sample sequenced in a study of read filtering for tumor transcriptome and immune sequencing. The library was built from roughly 400 ng RNA with molecular barcoded adaptors for alpha/delta and beta/gamma chains. Using its own MiXCR run on the reads, TCRdb lists one record per CDR3 protein. The sample shows over 55,000 distinct CDR3 sequences, around 13% of them seen only once. The sequencing sample was made of a population of CD138-negative cells sorted from bone marrow. The receptors were sampled from a donor at least 40 years old with multiple myeloma.

This clonotype was found many times. The rearrangement uses TRBV3-1 and TRBJ1-1, with TRBD1 as a possible D gene (6 bases). V dropped 5 bases and J dropped 3 bases, with 13 bases sitting between them. Per the germline V gene, CDR1 is LGHDT and CDR2 is YNNKEL (reference sequence). This CDR3 is built from 14 residues. The CDR3 spells CASSFRQEDTEAFF. CDR3 DNA: TGTGCCAGCAGCTTTCGACAGGAGGACACTGAAGCTTTCTTT.

This clonotype was counted ten times or more. This chain links TRBV7-9 with TRBJ2-3; D is ambiguous. The CDR3 loop spans 16 amino acids. V was cut by 5 bases and J by 1 base, with 16 bases left in between. Germline CDR1 reads SEHNR; CDR2 reads FQNEAQ (reference sequence). Here the CDR3 DNA reads TGTGCCAGCAGCGTCCGGGCCCCCCTCGGCACAGATACGCAGTATTTT. This gives the protein CASSVRAPLGTDTQYF.

This clonotype was observed many times. The chain combines TRBV27 with TRBJ1-2; D perhaps matches TRBD1 (5 bases). V was shortened by 1 base and J by 4 bases, with 16 bases between the two germline ends. CDR3 length: 16 residues. Per the germline V gene, CDR1 is MNHEY and CDR2 is SMNVEV (reference sequence). As DNA, the CDR3 is TGTGCCAGCAGTTTATACGGGGACGCCCCAATCTATGGCTACACCTTC. It yields the protein CASSLYGDAPIYGYTF.

V usage is TRBV28 and J usage is TRBJ2-7; TRBD1 matches 7 bases. Germline V gene sequence: CDR1 MDHEN, CDR2 SYDVKM. V trimming: 3 bases; J trimming: 0 bases; junction bases outside the gene matches: 5. The CDR3 sequence is 15 residues long. Here the CDR3 reads CASSFQGQSSYEQYF. The CDR3 bases are TGTGCCAGCAGTTTTCAGGGACAGAGCTCCTACGAGCAGTACTTC. Using reference TRBV28 and TRBJ2-7 for the parts outside the CDR3, the full variable domain is DVKVTQSSRYLVKRTGEKVFLECVQDMDHENMFWYRQDPGLGLRLIYFSYDVKMKEKGDIPEGYSVSREKKERFSLILESASTNQTSMYLCASSFQGQSSYEQYFGPGTRLTVT.

This clonotype has only a few counts. The V and J genes are TRBV11-3 and TRBJ2-1; D not certain. The V gene lost 1 base and the J gene lost 8 bases, with 9 bases spanning the gap. Germline V gene lookup returns CDR1 SGHNT and CDR2 YENEEA. The CDR3 spans 13 residues. The CDR3 bases are TGTGCCAGCAGCTTAGCCACTTCGTATGAGCAGTTCTTC. Translation gives CASSLATSYEQFF.

This clonotype occurred many times. This chain links TRBV29-1 with TRBJ1-5; 8 bases are shared with TRBD1. V trimming: 7 bases; J trimming: 1 base; junction bases outside the gene matches: 3. Looked up from germline, CDR1 is SQVTM and CDR2 is ANQGSEA. This CDR3 has 13 amino acids. The DNA of the CDR3 is TGCAGCGCCCGACAGGGGAGCAATCAGCCCCAGCATTTT. Translated: CSARQGSNQPQHF.

This clonotype was recorded at least ten times. The V gene is TRBV29-1, the J gene TRBJ2-5, with 8 bases that match TRBD1. The CDR3 has 15 amino acids. Trimming at V came to 2 bases and at J to 2 bases, leaving 7 bases not matched to a gene. The germline gives CDR1 SQVTM, CDR2 ANQGSEA. The CDR3 region has the DNA TGCAGCGTTGAACCTGACAGGGGCAGGCAAGAGACCCAGTACTTC. Its translation: CSVEPDRGRQETQYF.

Note on this clonotype: A much larger clonotype is one base distant, so this may be a read error. The CDR3 DNA follows: TGCAACGTTGTCCAGCGCAATGAGCAGTTCTTC. It codes for CNVVQRNEQFF. The chain has TRBV29-1 and TRBJ2-1; D is ambiguous. This CDR3 is built from 11 residues. Germline CDR1 is SQVTM and CDR2 is ANQGSEA.

This clonotype appeared many times. This chain connects TRBV20-1 to TRBJ2-1, with 13 bases aligning to TRBD2. CDR1 DFQATT and CDR2 SNEGSKA come from the germline V gene (reference sequence). V dropped 5 bases and J dropped 15; count of bases not matched to a gene: 7. This CDR3 has 12 residues. The CDR3 sequence is CSAVGLAGIGFF. CDR3 nucleotide sequence: TGCAGTGCTGTGGGACTAGCGGGAATCGGGTTCTTC.

At least ten counts were recorded for this clonotype. The chain joins TRBV5-1 to TRBJ2-2; D might be TRBD1 or TRBD2, each matching 5 bases. CDR3 length: 15 residues. Trimming removed 5 bases from V and 5 bases from J, with 16 bases in between. The germline CDR1 and CDR2 sequences are SGHRS and YFSETQ. CDR3 bases: TGCGCCAGCAGAACCCGGCTAGAGGGGACCGGGGAGCTGTTTTTT. It specifies CASRTRLEGTGELFF.

This clonotype has more than one count but fewer than ten. The rearrangement links TRBV19 to TRBJ2-5, with 10 bases fitting TRBD2. Germline CDR1 reads LNHDA; CDR2 reads SQIVND (reference sequence). J gave up 2 bases and V 7 bases, and 7 bases lay outside the gene matches. This CDR3 has 15 residues. The CDR3 loop reads CASTRTSGLQETQYF. The DNA for the CDR3 is TGTGCCAGTACTCGGACTAGCGGACTTCAAGAGACCCAGTACTTC. The full variable domain, rest sourced from reference TRBV19 and TRBJ2-5, is DGGITQSPKYLFRKEGQNVTLSCEQNLNHDAMYWYRQDPGQGLRLIYYSQIVNDFQKGDIAEGYSVSREKKESFPLTVTSAQKNPTAFYLCASTRTSGLQETQYFGPGTRLLVL.

To note about this clonotype: This may be a read error: a much more frequent sequence differs by one nucleotide. Because the CDR3 is missing its conserved closing phenylalanine or tryptophan, this is likely a read error. This CDR3 is CSVRAMGTEAFL. CDR3 nucleotide sequence: TGCAGCGTCCGGGCCATGGGCACTGAAGCTTTCCTT. The chain is built from TRBV29-1 and TRBJ1-1; D is unclear. V was cut by 6 bases and J by 4 bases, with 12 bases left in between. This CDR3 region has 12 residues. CDR1 is SQVTM, CDR2 ANQGSEA, per germline.

This clonotype was seen repeatedly, ten times or more. V and J are TRBV7-9 and TRBJ1-1; D is unresolved. The CDR3 contains 13 residues. V gave up 2 bases and J gave up 2 bases, with 6 bases separating them. Germline V CDR1 and CDR2: SEHNR, FQNEAQ (reference sequence). For the CDR3, the DNA is TGTGCCAGCAGCTTATCCAGTAACACTGAAGCTTTCTTT. As protein: CASSLSSNTEAFF.

The chain uses TRBV7-8 and TRBJ2-2, with TRBD2 matching over 16 bases. From germline, CDR1 is SGHVS and CDR2 FQNEAQ. J gave up 4 bases and V 3 bases, and 5 bases lay outside the gene matches. The CDR3 is 18 residues long. The CDR3 spells CASSLGLAGGPATGELFF. Written as DNA, the CDR3 is TGTGCCAGCAGCTTGGGACTAGCGGGAGGGCCGGCCACCGGGGAGCTGTTTTTT. Full variable domain (missing parts from reference TRBV7-8 and TRBJ2-2): GAGVSQSPRYKVAKRGQDVALRCDPISGHVSLFWYQQALGQGPEFLTYFQNEAQLDKSGLPSDRFFAERPEGSVSTLKIQRTQQEDSAVYLCASSLGLAGGPATGELFFGEGSRLTVL.

The table lists this clonotype with a few counts. This chain links TRBV24-1 with TRBJ2-4; D uncertain. Germline-derived CDR1 and CDR2 are KGHDR and SFDVKD. With 3 bases removed from V and 4 bases from J, the gap between germline ends came to 18 bases. The CDR3 has 17 amino acids. The CDR3 here is CATSDRSAVGDKNIQYF. For the CDR3, the DNA is TGTGCCACCAGTGATCGTTCGGCGGTAGGCGATAAAAACATTCAGTACTTC.

This clonotype was counted many times. The chain joins TRBV29-1 to TRBJ2-1; D may be TRBD1 (6 bases). CDR1 SQVTM and CDR2 ANQGSEA come from the germline V gene. With 3 bases removed from V and 8 bases from J, the gap between germline ends came to 20 bases. The CDR3 spans 15 residues. CDR3 sequence reads: CSVENEQGTWDEQFF. The CDR3 DNA is TGCAGCGTTGAGAATGAACAGGGAACGTGGGATGAGCAGTTCTTC.

There are many counts of this clonotype. The chain is built from TRBV3-1 and TRBJ1-5; tentatively, D is TRBD1 (5 bases). The CDR3 runs to 13 residues. The germline V and J ends were trimmed by 1 base and 5 bases, with 6 bases remaining between them. Germline V gives CDR1 LGHDT, CDR2 YNNKEL (reference sequence). CDR3 amino acids: CASSQGGDQPQHF. The CDR3 coding sequence is TGTGCCAGCAGCCAAGGAGGGGATCAGCCCCAGCATTTT.

This clonotype was seen ten or more times. The rearrangement links TRBV5-1 to TRBJ2-1; D not resolved. Germline-derived CDR1 and CDR2 are SGHRS and YFSETQ. Trimming removed 5 bases at V and 7 bases at J, with 7 bases between. This CDR3 has 11 residues. The CDR3 DNA follows: TGCGCCAGCAGGGAAGGGAATGAGCAGTTCTTC. Its protein product is CASREGNEQFF.

This clonotype was observed at least ten times. V is TRBV7-3 and J is TRBJ2-1, with TRBD2 matching 9 bases. The V segment lost 4 bases and the J segment 2 bases; nucleotides outside the gene matches: 6. The CDR3 runs 16 residues. Germline values: CDR1 SGHTA, CDR2 FQGTGA. CDR3 nucleotide sequence: TGTGCCAGCAGCTCCCGGCGCGGGAGGGCCTACAATGAGCAGTTCTTC. It is translated as CASSSRRGRAYNEQFF.

This clonotype showed up many times. The genes are TRBV7-9 and TRBJ2-3; TRBD2 matches 8 bases. V shed 3 bases and J 4 bases; nucleotides not matched to a gene: 9. The CDR3 is made up of 16 amino acids. Per germline, CDR1 SEHNR and CDR2 FQNEAQ (reference sequence). CDR3 loop: CASSFGAGTRADTQYF. CDR3 nucleotides: TGTGCCAGCAGCTTTGGGGCCGGGACTAGAGCAGATACGCAGTATTTT.